The clone carrying this TCR beta chain has a handful of counts. The antigen is unknown. Investigators amplified TCR beta CDR3 regions from RNA transcripts. The library came from an HTBI-primed first-round RT-PCR and a second-round multiplex PCR. TCRdb ran MiXCR on the multiplex PCR reads and lists one entry per CDR3 protein. The top ten hold around 3.1% of the sample, which has roughly 420,000 distinct CDR3 sequences, around 21% seen once. This sample is part of a study of Graves' ophthalmopathy and Graves' hyperthyroidism. For the study at large: Pretreatment peripheral blood was obtained at initial diagnosis.

V was clipped by 5 bases and J by 7 bases; unmatched bases: 8. This CDR3 spans 14 amino acids. Germline V gives CDR1 SGHAT, CDR2 FQDESV (reference sequence). Study-level findings and limits: Most expanded clonotypes in thyroid above 0.001 frequency also showed up in blood. Ophthalmopathy progression prediction by the model yielded a sensitivity of about 69% and a specificity of approximately 77%.

Each hyperthyroidism patient was newly diagnosed, with under 2 months' duration, and aged 18 to 65. Sequencing used peripheral blood. The sequence was collected from a woman in her late teens or twenties with stable Graves' hyperthyroidism. The chain employs TRBV11-1 and TRBJ2-7; 10 bases match TRBD1. The CDR3 DNA reads TGTGCCAGCAGCCCGGGACAGGGGTCTCGGGAGCAGTACTTC. This encodes CASSPGQGSREQYF.